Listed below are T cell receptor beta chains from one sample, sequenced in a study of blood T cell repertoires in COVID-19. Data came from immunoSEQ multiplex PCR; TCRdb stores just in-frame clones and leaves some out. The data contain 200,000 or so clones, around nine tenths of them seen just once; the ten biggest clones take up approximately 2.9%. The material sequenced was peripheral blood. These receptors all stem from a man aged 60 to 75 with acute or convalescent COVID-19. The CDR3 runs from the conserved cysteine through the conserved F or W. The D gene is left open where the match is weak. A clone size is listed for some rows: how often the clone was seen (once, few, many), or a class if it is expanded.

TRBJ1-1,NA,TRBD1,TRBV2,CASRTGGGYTEAFF,TGTGCCAGCAGAACAGGGGGGGGGTACACTGAAGCTTTCTTT
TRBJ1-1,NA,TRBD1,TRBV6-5,CASSYSGGNTEAFF,TGTGCCAGCAGTTACTCAGGGGGCAACACTGAAGCTTTCTTT
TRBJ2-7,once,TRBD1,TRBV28,CASSPDRVSYEQYF,TGTGCCAGCAGCCCTGACAGGGTATCCTACGAGCAGTACTTC
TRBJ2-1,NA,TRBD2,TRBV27,CASRPSGGTYNEQFF,TGTGCCAGCAGACCTAGCGGGGGTACCTACAATGAGCAGTTCTTC
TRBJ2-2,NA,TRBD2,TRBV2,CASSVYSGGSTGELFF,TGTGCCAGCAGTGTTTATAGCGGGGGTAGCACCGGGGAGCTGTTTTTT
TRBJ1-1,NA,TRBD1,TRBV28,CASSPWTGTMNTEAFF,TGTGCCAGCAGTCCATGGACAGGTACTATGAACACTGAAGCTTTCTTT
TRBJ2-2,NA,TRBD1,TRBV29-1,CSARKGATGELFF,TGCAGCGCCCGGAAGGGGGCCACCGGGGAGCTGTTTTTT
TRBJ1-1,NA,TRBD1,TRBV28,CASSLFGTGNTEAFF,TGTGCCAGCAGTTTATTCGGGACAGGGAACACTGAAGCTTTCTTT
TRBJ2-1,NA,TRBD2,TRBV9,CASSVELAGGILYNEQFF,TGTGCCAGCAGCGTAGAACTAGCGGGGGGGATTCTCTACAATGAGCAGTTCTTC
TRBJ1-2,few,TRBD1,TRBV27,CASSRQGADGYTF,TGTGCCAGCAGCCGACAGGGGGCTGATGGCTACACCTTC
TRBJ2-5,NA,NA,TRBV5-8,CASSSDSLQETQYF,TGTGCCAGCAGCAGTGACAGTCTTCAAGAGACCCAGTACTTC
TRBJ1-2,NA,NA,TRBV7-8,CASSLVGRGDGYTF,TGTGCCAGCAGCTTAGTAGGCAGGGGTGACGGCTACACCTTC
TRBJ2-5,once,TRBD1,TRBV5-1,CASSFGDRGYQETQYF,TGCGCCAGCAGCTTTGGAGACAGGGGGTACCAAGAGACCCAGTACTTC
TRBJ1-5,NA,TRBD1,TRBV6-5,CASGPGGVGNQPQHF,TGTGCCAGCGGACCAGGGGGCGTGGGCAATCAGCCCCAGCATTTT
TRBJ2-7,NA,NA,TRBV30,CAWKQGSYEQYF,TGTGCCTGGAAACAGGGTTCCTACGAGCAGTACTTC
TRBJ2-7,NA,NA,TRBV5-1,CASSLAGDSYEQYF,TGCGCCAGCAGCTTGGCCGGGGACTCCTACGAGCAGTACTTC
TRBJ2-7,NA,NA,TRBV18,CASTSARATQGEQYF,TGTGCCAGCACATCGGCCAGGGCCACGCAGGGCGAGCAGTACTTC
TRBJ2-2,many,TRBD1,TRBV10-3,CAISEGQGYTGELFF,TGTGCCATCAGTGAGGGACAGGGATACACCGGGGAGCTGTTTTTT
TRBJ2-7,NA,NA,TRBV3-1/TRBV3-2,CASSQGEGVPYEQYF,TGTGCCAGCAGCCAGGGGGAGGGGGTCCCCTACGAGCAGTACTTC
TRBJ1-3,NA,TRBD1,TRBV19,CASSRQGAGGNTIYF,TGTGCCAGTAGTCGACAGGGGGCTGGCGGAAACACCATATATTTT
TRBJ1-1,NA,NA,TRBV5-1,CASSQVGLLNTEAFF,TGCGCCAGCAGCCAGGTGGGTCTTCTGAACACTGAAGCTTTCTTT
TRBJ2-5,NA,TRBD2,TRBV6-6,CASINGGGLQETQYF,TGTGCCAGCATTAACGGGGGGGGCCTCCAAGAGACCCAGTACTTC
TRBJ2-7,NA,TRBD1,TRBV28,CASSRTGPQYF,TGTGCCAGCAGTCGGACAGGCCCCCAGTACTTC
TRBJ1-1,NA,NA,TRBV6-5,CASSYSMVGRQSEAFF,TGTGCCAGCAGTTACAGTATGGTCGGGAGACAGAGCGAAGCTTTCTTT
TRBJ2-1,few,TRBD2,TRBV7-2,CASSPRLAQNSYNEQFF,TGTGCCAGCAGCCCGAGACTAGCTCAAAACTCCTACAATGAGCAGTTCTTC
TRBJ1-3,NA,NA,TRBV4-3,CASSQERQGTTIYF,TGCGCCAGCAGCCAAGAGCGGCAGGGAACCACCATATATTTT
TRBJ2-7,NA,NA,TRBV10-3,CAISDITGRGSFEQYF,TGTGCCATCAGTGACATAACGGGCAGGGGCTCTTTCGAGCAGTACTTC
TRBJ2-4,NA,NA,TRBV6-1,CASSEAIRGAKNIQYF,TGTGCCAGCAGTGAAGCAATTCGCGGGGCCAAAAACATTCAGTACTTC
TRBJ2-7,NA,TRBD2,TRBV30,CAWSVPAGGRWEQYF,TGTGCCTGGAGTGTACCTGCGGGGGGCCGCTGGGAGCAGTACTTC
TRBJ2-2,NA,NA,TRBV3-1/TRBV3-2,CASSQDNRLDTGELFF,TGTGCCAGCAGCCAAGACAACAGGTTGGACACCGGGGAGCTGTTTTTT
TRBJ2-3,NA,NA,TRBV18,CASSPGTWGTDTQYF,TGTGCCAGCTCACCAGGGACATGGGGCACAGATACGCAGTATTTT
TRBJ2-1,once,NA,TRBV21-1,CASSKPGVTGGNEQFF,TGTGCCAGCAGCAAACCCGGTGTGACAGGGGGCAATGAGCAGTTCTTC
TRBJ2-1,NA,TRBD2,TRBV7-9,CASSSWTSDEQFF,TGTGCCAGCAGCTCATGGACTAGCGATGAGCAGTTCTTC
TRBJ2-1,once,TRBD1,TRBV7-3,CASSLGTASYNEQFF,TGTGCCAGCAGCTTAGGGACAGCCTCCTACAATGAGCAGTTCTTC
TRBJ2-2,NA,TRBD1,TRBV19,CASSRDRGTGELFF,TGTGCCAGCAGCCGGGACAGGGGCACCGGGGAGCTGTTTTTT
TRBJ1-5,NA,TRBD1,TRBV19,CASSIASGTVFQPQHF,TGTGCCAGTAGTATAGCTTCCGGGACAGTGTTCCAGCCCCAGCATTTT
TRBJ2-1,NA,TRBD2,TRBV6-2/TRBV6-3,CASSRQGGGAQNEQFF,TGTGCCAGCAGCAGACAGGGCGGGGGGGCCCAGAATGAGCAGTTCTTC
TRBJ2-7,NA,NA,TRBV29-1,CSVAQAYEQYF,TGCAGCGTTGCGCAGGCCTACGAGCAGTACTTC
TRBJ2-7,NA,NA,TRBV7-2,CASSLQGTGTYEQYF,TGTGCCAGCAGCCTCCAGGGTACAGGGACCTACGAGCAGTACTTC
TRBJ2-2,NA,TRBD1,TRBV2,CASRGQGAAGELFF,TGTGCCAGCAGGGGCCAGGGGGCAGCGGGGGAGCTGTTTTTT
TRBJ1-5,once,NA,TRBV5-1,CASSQDQGRSQPQHF,TGCGCCAGCAGCCAGGATCAGGGTCGTTCTCAGCCCCAGCATTTT
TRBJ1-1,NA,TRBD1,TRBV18,CASSPGQGGNTEAFF,TGTGCCAGCTCACCCGGACAGGGAGGGAACACTGAAGCTTTCTTT
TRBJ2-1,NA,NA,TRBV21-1,CASSKTPIASYNEQFF,TGTGCCAGCAGCAAAACGCCGATAGCCTCCTACAATGAGCAGTTCTTC
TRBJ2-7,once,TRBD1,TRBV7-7,CASSFWDRLSYEQYF,TGTGCCAGCAGCTTCTGGGACAGGTTATCCTACGAGCAGTACTTC
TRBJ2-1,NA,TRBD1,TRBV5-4,CASSGDGTGWDNEQFF,TGTGCCAGCAGCGGCGACGGGACAGGGTGGGACAATGAGCAGTTCTTC
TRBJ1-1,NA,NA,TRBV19,CASSIDVEPAFF,TGTGCCAGTAGTATAGATGTGGAGCCAGCTTTCTTT
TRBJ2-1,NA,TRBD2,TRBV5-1,CASSKTSGGAYNEQFF,TGCGCCAGCAGCAAGACTAGCGGGGGGGCTTACAATGAGCAGTTCTTC
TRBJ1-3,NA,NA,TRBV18,CASSPLQRGIRSGNTIYF,TGTGCCAGCTCACCACTTCAAAGGGGGATACGCTCTGGAAACACCATATATTTT
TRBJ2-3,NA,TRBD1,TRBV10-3,CAISGQGDTQYF,TGTGCCATCAGCGGACAGGGGGATACGCAGTATTTT
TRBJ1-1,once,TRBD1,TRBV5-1,CASSHGQGKDTEAFF,TGCGCCAGCAGCCACGGACAGGGAAAAGACACTGAAGCTTTCTTT
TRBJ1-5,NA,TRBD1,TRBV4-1,CASSQDPGQAGNQPQHF,TGCGCCAGCAGCCAAGACCCCGGACAGGCGGGCAATCAGCCCCAGCATTTT
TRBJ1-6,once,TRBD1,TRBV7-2,CASSFLRQGQSPLHF,TGTGCCAGCAGCTTCCTTCGACAGGGACAGTCACCCCTCCACTTT
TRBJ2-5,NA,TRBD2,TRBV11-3,CASSLGTTSGGQETQYF,TGTGCCAGCAGCTTAGGGACGACTAGCGGGGGGCAAGAGACCCAGTACTTC
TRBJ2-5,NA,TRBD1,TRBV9,CASSPEDRSQETQYF,TGTGCCAGCAGCCCAGAGGACAGGTCCCAAGAGACCCAGTACTTC
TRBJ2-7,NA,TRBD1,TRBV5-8,CASSLSLGTGSYEQYF,TGTGCCAGCAGCTTAAGTCTCGGGACAGGGTCCTACGAGCAGTACTTC
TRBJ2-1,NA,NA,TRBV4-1,CASSPQGSLLRNEQFF,TGCGCCAGCAGCCCACAGGGTAGCCTCTTAAGGAATGAGCAGTTCTTC
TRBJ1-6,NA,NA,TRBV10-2,CASTNRVIDSPLHF,TGCGCCAGCACGAACAGGGTCATTGATTCACCCCTCCACTTT
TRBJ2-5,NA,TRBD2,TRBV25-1,CASSEARGLAGQETQYF,TGTGCCAGCAGTGAGGCGAGAGGACTAGCGGGGCAAGAGACCCAGTACTTC
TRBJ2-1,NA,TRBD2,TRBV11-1,CASSPPGRGGLDEQFF,TGTGCCAGCAGCCCCCCAGGCCGGGGGGGGCTCGATGAGCAGTTCTTC